This entry lists 5 T cell receptor beta chains sequenced from one sample in a study of type 1 and type 2 diabetes patients. Genomic DNA was the PCR template. Amplification of the beta chain CDR3 used 30 forward and 13 reverse multiplex primers. TCRdb fed the multiplex PCR reads into MiXCR, producing one record per CDR3 protein. The repertoire holds approximately 260,000 distinct CDR3 sequences, with roughly 44% as singletons. The specimen sequenced was peripheral blood mononuclear cells (PBMCs). The receptors stem from a young man with type 2 diabetes.

A few counts support this clonotype. V is TRBV28 and J is TRBJ2-7; TRBD1 might be the D (6 bases). The germline V and J ends were trimmed by 7 bases and 2 bases, with 24 bases remaining between them. The CDR3 loop spans 17 amino acids. Germline V gives CDR1 MDHEN, CDR2 SYDVKM. This chain's CDR3 is CASTTQIHQGLAYEQYF. The CDR3 coding sequence is TGTGCCAGCACAACACAAATACACCAGGGGTTGGCCTACGAGCAGTACTTC.

This rearrangement joins TRBV5-1 to TRBJ1-1, with TRBD1 matching 9 bases. This CDR3 contains 15 residues. V was clipped by 0 bases and J by 5 bases; unmatched bases: 5. Germline values: CDR1 SGHRS, CDR2 YFSETQ. Here the CDR3 DNA reads TGCGCCAGCAGCTTGGAAGGGACAGGGTCAACTGAAGCTTTCTTT. Residues: CASSLEGTGSTEAFF.

V is TRBV28 and J is TRBJ2-5; D is unclear. The J call may not be correct, given that the DNA end is closer to TRBJ2-1. This CDR3 has 12 residues. Per germline, CDR1 MDHEN and CDR2 SYDVKM. CDR3 in amino acids: CASSLGYFPQFF. Written as DNA, the CDR3 is TGTGCCAGCAGTTTGGGGTATTTCCCGCAGTTCTTC.

This clonotype has at least ten counts. This sequence joins TRBV2 and TRBJ1-6, with TRBD1 matching 7 bases. The V gene end was trimmed by 4 bases and the J gene end by 10 bases; junction bases not matched to a gene: 10. The germline gives CDR1 SNHLY, CDR2 FYNNEI. The CDR3 consists of 15 residues. The CDR3: CASSVQGQSGSPLHF. The CDR3 DNA is TGTGCCAGCAGTGTACAGGGACAGTCGGGATCACCCCTCCACTTT.

V is TRBV28 and J is TRBJ1-2; D unresolved. The CDR3 length is 12 residues. In germline, CDR1 is MDHEN, CDR2 SYDVKM. Trimming stripped 6 bases from V and 7 bases from J, with 12 bases between. The CDR3, as DNA: TGTGCCAGCAGCCCCTTGGTGGGTGGCTACACCTTC. It specifies CASSPLVGGYTF.